The 16 T cell receptor beta chains below all came from one sample that was sequenced in a study of beta chain features in type 1 diabetes. Every bit of the isolated RNA underwent reverse transcription, so sequencing read expressed TCRB transcripts. Using immunoSEQ multiplex PCR, the repertoire was profiled, and TCRdb retains in-frame clones only, with some absent. Found here are around 340,000 clones, under 8.5% of them singletons; the top ten hold approximately 0.44%. Sequences were obtained from central memory CD4+ T cells from blood. Receptors originate from a woman under 30 in good health.

This clone was observed many times. Other DNA sequences in this specimen translate into the identical CDR3. The chain uses TRBV7-2 and TRBJ2-1; TRBD2 matches at 13 bases. Germline CDR1 is SGHTA and CDR2 is FQGNSA. Trimming took 4 bases from V and 10 from J; bases not matched to a gene: 10. The CDR3 extends over 16 amino acids. The CDR3 DNA follows: TGTGCCAGCAGCTCCCCCGGCACTAGCGGGAGGGGGGAGCAGTTCTTC. Translation gives CASSSPGTSGRGEQFF.

The V gene is TRBV4-2, the J gene TRBJ2-1; weak D call: TRBD2 (6 bases). CDR1 and CDR2 from the germline V gene are LGHNA and YNFKEQ. V was cut by 11 bases and J by 0 bases, with 17 bases left in between. The CDR3 consists of 15 residues. The CDR3 DNA is TGTGCCTGCCGGGACTCCACAGGCTCCTACAATGAGCAGTTCTTC. Amino acid sequence: CACRDSTGSYNEQFF.

In its sample, this clone was seen a few times. The V and J genes are TRBV2 and TRBJ1-5; 10 nucleotides match TRBD1. Trimming took 3 bases from V and 6 from J; bases not matched to a gene: 2. From germline, CDR1 is SNHLY and CDR2 FYNNEI. The CDR3 sequence is 14 residues long. The DNA for the CDR3 is TGTGCCAGCAGTGAGACAGGGGGCGTTCAGCCCCAGCATTTT. Translating gives CASSETGGVQPQHF.

This chain uses TRBV5-4 with TRBJ2-3; D unclear. There are 14 residues in the CDR3. Trimming removed 0 bases from V and 1 base from J, with 6 bases in between. The germline CDR1 and CDR2 sequences are SGHNT and YYREEE (reference sequence). CDR3 sequence reads: CASSLAPGTDTQYF. CDR3 sequence (DNA): TGTGCCAGCAGCTTGGCCCCCGGCACAGATACGCAGTATTTT.

This clone was detected a few times. V usage is TRBV7-8 and J usage is TRBJ1-2; D is unresolved. Germline CDR1 is SGHVS and CDR2 is FQNEAQ. V lost 0 bases and J 4 bases, leaving 9 bases between the germline ends. This CDR3 region has 14 residues. DNA of the CDR3: TGTGCCAGCAGCTTAGCGCCAGTCGTCTATGGCTACACCTTC. This gives the protein CASSLAPVVYGYTF.

This clone was counted only a few times. CDR3 sequence reads: CASSRQGHGGELFF. CDR3 coding DNA: TGTGCCAGCTCACGACAGGGTCATGGCGGGGAGCTGTTTTTT. V usage is TRBV18 and J usage is TRBJ2-2, with 7 bases matching TRBD1. The germline V gene encodes CDR1 KGHSH and CDR2 LQKENI. The trim removed 4 bases at V and 7 bases at J, leaving 6 bases unmatched. The CDR3 has 14 residues.

This clone was found many times. The rearrangement joins TRBV5-4 to TRBJ2-5; 14 bases match TRBD2. Germline-derived CDR1 and CDR2 are SGHNT and YYREEE (reference sequence). The CDR3 has 18 residues. Trimming removed 4 bases from V and 0 bases from J; junction bases left unmatched: 8. This CDR3 is CASSRGLAGARYQETQYF. The CDR3 coding sequence is TGTGCCAGCAGCAGGGGACTAGCGGGAGCGAGGTACCAAGAGACCCAGTACTTC.

A note on this clone: The same CDR3 also results from other DNA sequences found in this sample. The genes are TRBV29-1 and TRBJ2-3; D remains unclear. The CDR3 is 12 residues long. Germline CDR1 and CDR2: SQVTM and ANQGSEA. Between the trimmed V and J ends, which lost 3 bases and 1 base, there was a span of 5 bases. For the CDR3, the DNA is TGCAGCGTTGATCTAGGCACAGATACGCAGTATTTT. It is translated as CSVDLGTDTQYF.

V gene TRBV7-9 combines with J gene TRBJ2-7; D is ambiguous. The ends were cut back, 5 bases at V and 7 bases at J, with 9 bases in the middle. In germline, CDR1 is SEHNR, CDR2 FQNEAQ (reference sequence). The CDR3 length is 11 residues. CDR3 region: CASSEQSEQYF. In DNA form, the CDR3 reads TGTGCCAGCAGCGAACAGTCAGAGCAGTACTTC.

This clone has a handful of counts. The rearrangement uses TRBV4-3 and TRBJ1-5; no reliable D call. Trimming left V 6 bases short and J 4 bases short, with 10 bases between. This CDR3 region has 13 residues. Germline CDR1 LGHNA, CDR2 YSLEER. This chain's CDR3 is CASSPYQNQPQHF. The DNA of the CDR3 is TGCGCCAGCAGTCCCTACCAGAATCAGCCCCAGCATTTT.

There are many counts of this clone. This chain joins TRBV28 and TRBJ2-1; TRBD1 matches at 10 bases. The V gene end was trimmed by 7 bases and the J gene end by 2 bases; junction bases not matched to a gene: 8. This CDR3 contains 16 residues. Germline V lookup: CDR1 MDHEN, CDR2 SYDVKM. The CDR3 DNA is TGTGCCAGCACCCGAGGAGGGACAGGGGCCTACAATGAGCAGTTCTTC. This sequence encodes CASTRGGTGAYNEQFF.

The chain employs TRBV5-5 and TRBJ2-7; D remains ambiguous. The germline CDR1 and CDR2 sequences are SGHKS and YYEKEE (reference sequence). The CDR3 length is 14 residues. The V gene lost 0 bases and the J gene lost 4 bases, with 11 bases spanning the gap. CDR3 sequence (DNA): TGTGCCAGCAGCTTGGAGGAACGGAGATACGAGCAGTACTTC. This translates into CASSLEERRYEQYF.

The J gene is TRBJ1-4, the V gene TRBV10-3, with no clear D. Germline V CDR1 and CDR2: ENHRY, SYGVKD. The CDR3 sequence is 13 residues long. The V end lost 5 bases, the J end lost 3 bases, and 7 bases lay between the germline ends. For the CDR3, the DNA is TGTGCCATCAGTTCAGGTTCTAATGAAAAACTGTTTTTT. Its protein is CAISSGSNEKLFF.

This clone appeared a few times. This CDR3 is CATSRARFGEQFF. DNA for the CDR3: TGTGCCACCAGCAGAGCTAGGTTCGGTGAGCAGTTCTTC. This chain connects TRBV15 to TRBJ2-1; D is ambiguous. Germline V gene data show CDR1 as LNHNV and CDR2 as YYDKDF (reference sequence). The CDR3 loop spans 13 amino acids. V was trimmed by 1 base and J by 9 bases, leaving 10 bases between them.

This clone was detected a few times. The chain joins TRBV6-5 to TRBJ2-5; tentatively, D is TRBD2 (6 bases). The CDR3 consists of 14 residues. Germline loops: CDR1 MNHEY, CDR2 SVGAGI. Between the trimmed V and J ends, which lost 6 bases and 4 bases, there was a span of 15 bases. The CDR3 DNA follows: TGTGCCAGCAGCCCGACTAGAAAGAGAGAGACCCAGTACTTC. Translated: CASSPTRKRETQYF.

This clone was observed a handful of times. The CDR3 spells CASSLVVLDEQYF. The CDR3 nucleotides are TGTGCCAGCAGCTTAGTAGTTCTTGACGAGCAGTACTTC. The J gene is TRBJ2-7, the V gene TRBV7-2; D remains ambiguous. V lost 1 base and J lost 5, with 9 bases in between. Germline loops: CDR1 SGHTA, CDR2 FQGNSA. This CDR3 has 13 amino acids.